The 4 T cell receptor beta chains reported below all come from one sample, sequenced in a study of OX40 agonist ivuxolimab in advanced cancers. The method was immunoSEQ multiplex PCR; TCRdb's version includes in-frame clones alone and lacks a portion of them. The sample lists about 90,000 clones, about 90% seen once, with roughly 8.9% in the top ten. The specimen was CD4+ or CD8+ T cells sorted from blood, collected in a trial of the OX40 agonist ivuxolimab. The receptors stem from an adult with an advanced solid tumor such as melanoma, head and neck, liver or kidney cancer.

The chain uses TRBV10-1 and TRBJ2-1, with D perhaps matching TRBD1 (6 bases). The germline V gene has CDR1 WNHNN and CDR2 SYGVQD (reference sequence). V was clipped by 8 bases and J by 12 bases, with 17 bases between them. CDR3 length equals 12 residues. The DNA for the CDR3 is TGCGCCAGCGCCCCTGGGGGCGGCGGGCAGTTCTTC. It specifies CASAPGGGGQFF.

This clone was recorded only once. The rearrangement joins TRBV7-6 to TRBJ2-5; weak D call: TRBD1 (6 bases). V lost 2 bases and J lost 1, with 11 bases in between. The CDR3 has 15 amino acids. Per the germline V gene, CDR1 is SGHVS and CDR2 is FNYEAQ. The CDR3 DNA sequence: TGTGCCAGCAGCTTATCCCAGGGGCTCCAAGAGACCCAGTACTTC. Protein product: CASSLSQGLQETQYF.

The chain couples TRBV10-3 to TRBJ2-1; D not resolved. This CDR3 contains 15 residues. Trimming removed 4 bases at V and 1 base at J, with 11 bases between. Germline V gene data show CDR1 as ENHRY and CDR2 as SYGVKD. For the CDR3, the DNA is TGTGCCATCAGTGTTACCCGGGTGTCCTACAATGAGCAGTTCTTC. The encoded protein is CAISVTRVSYNEQFF.

The V call is TRBV7-3, the J call TRBJ2-3, with D possibly being TRBD2 (5 bases). V was shortened by 0 bases and J by 7 bases, with 11 bases between the two germline ends. There are 14 residues in the CDR3. Germline V lookup: CDR1 SGHTA, CDR2 FQGTGA. This CDR3 reads CASSLTGLANTQYF. CDR3 sequence (DNA): TGTGCCAGCAGCTTAACAGGGCTAGCTAATACGCAGTATTTT.